This is a list of T cell receptor beta chains from one sample in a study of monozygotic twins with inflammatory bowel disease. TCRdb re-called the 5' RACE reads and gives one entry per CDR3 protein, without DNA. Recorded here are 330,000 or so distinct CDR3 sequences; the top ten clones represent roughly 2%. Material for sequencing was blood. The receptors were gathered from a human donor with ulcerative colitis or Crohn's disease, or a healthy co-twin of an affected twin (not recorded which). Both conserved end residues are part of each CDR3.

j_call v_call cdr3_aa
TRBJ1-1 TRBV20-1 CSAAGRMNTEAFF
TRBJ2-1 TRBV11-1 CASSLVVQGAGNEQFF
TRBJ2-1 TRBV6-5 CASSYRTGVATLSYNEQFF
TRBJ2-5 TRBV4-2 CASSQVGREGESTQYF
TRBJ2-1 TRBV12-3/TRBV12-4 CASRGGATYNEQFF
TRBJ2-1 TRBV4-1 CASSHSQQGGAFWQFF
TRBJ1-1 TRBV7-7 CASSPLGGIPEAFF
TRBJ2-3 TRBV20-1 CSARGGLAVRDTQYF
TRBJ1-4 TRBV15 CATSRAYTQEKLFF
TRBJ2-7 TRBV21-1 CASTLKGRQGAYEQYF
TRBJ2-3 TRBV19 CASSIRGGPDTQYF
TRBJ2-3 TRBV5-1 CASSLAYTDTQNF
TRBJ2-7 TRBV5-6 CASSSPSGSRKYEQYF
TRBJ2-1 TRBV9 CASSVWLAGDYNEQFF
TRBJ2-1 TRBV4-1 CASSRPRDKVNEQFF
TRBJ2-7 TRBV20-1 CSARDPRGTGEQYF
TRBJ2-7 TRBV7-2 CASSLQQPAYEQYF
TRBJ2-1 TRBV25-1 CASSEFSGREQFF
TRBJ2-3 TRBV7-9 CASSFAGVDTQYF
TRBJ2-5 TRBV7-2 CASSLSREETQYF
TRBJ2-7 TRBV20-1 CSARDPPGRLSYEQYF
TRBJ2-7 TRBV7-9 CASSFPGGVASYEQYF
TRBJ1-1 TRBV4-1 CASSNARTKEAFF
TRBJ1-5 TRBV12-2 CASRLATNRGNRDQPQHF
TRBJ1-1 TRBV24-1 CATQGNTEAFF
TRBJ1-5 TRBV5-1 CASSLDHSNQPQHF
TRBJ1-4 TRBV5-1 CASSLGWGSTNEKLFF
TRBJ2-7 TRBV29-1 CSARSGTGPYEQYF
TRBJ2-1 TRBV5-1 CASSPRGAQHEQFF
TRBJ1-1 TRBV4-1 CASSQEGAGVGAFF
TRBJ1-2 TRBV5-1 CASSLNSAGDRHYGYTF
TRBJ2-1 TRBV19 CASNDRVAGDNEQFF